Detailed here is one TCR beta chain. The sample originates from a study of radiotherapy plus CTLA-4 blockade in lung cancer. The ends lost 6 bases at V and 1 base at J; junction bases unmatched: 4. Germline values: CDR1 SGHNT, CDR2 YYREEE (reference sequence). This CDR3 has 13 residues. Sequencing used immunoSEQ multiplex PCR; TCRdb keeps in-frame clones, though not all of them. The data show 80,000 or so clones, roughly 80% seen once. The TCR sequence derives from a human donor with non-small cell lung cancer who had stable disease on radiotherapy plus ipilimumab. The V call is TRBV5-4, the J call TRBJ2-7, with 7 bases lining up with TRBD1. Sample: peripheral blood, taken from a patient treated with radiotherapy plus ipilimumab. CDR3 sequence: CASTRQGSYEQYF. As DNA, the CDR3 is TGTGCCAGCACGAGACAGGGATCCTACGAGCAGTACTTC.